The next 18 T cell receptor beta chains were all read from a single sample in a study of blood T cell repertoires in COVID-19 (dated by TCRdb to 2020 to 2021). The receptor library was made with the immunoSEQ multiplex PCR assay. TCRdb provides this immuneACCESS table in a form limited to in-frame rearrangements. Some clones are lacking; in checked studies, under half of them reflect an unresolved V gene, and why the rest are absent is not known. Within this sample are 150,000 to 180,000 clones, with over 70% of them counted one time only. The ten top clones hold under 0.75% of the sample. Sequencing was done on a sample of peripheral blood. The receptor set was obtained from a man aged 60-69 years with acute or convalescent COVID-19.

This clone was found once. The rearrangement uses TRBV6-2 or TRBV6-3 and TRBJ2-1, with 14 bases aligning to TRBD2. Germline V gives CDR1 MNHEY, CDR2 SVGEGT. V trimming: 2 bases; J trimming: 4 bases; junction bases outside the gene matches: 7. CDR3 length: 18 residues. For the CDR3, the DNA is TGTGCCAGCAGTTACCTGACTAGCGGGAGGGCCCGGTACAATGAGCAGTTCTTC. It translates to CASSYLTSGRARYNEQFF.

DNA of the CDR3: TGTGCCAGCAGCCCTGGTAGCGGGAGAACAGATACGCAGTATTTT. It specifies CASSPGSGRTDTQYF. J is TRBJ2-3 and V is TRBV7-9; TRBD2 matches at 9 bases. Germline CDR1 is SEHNR and CDR2 is FQNEAQ (reference sequence). Trimming took 5 bases from V and 3 from J; bases not matched to a gene: 6. The CDR3 is 15 residues long.

The chain joins TRBV10-3 to TRBJ2-1, with TRBD2 matching over 11 bases. The J segment lost 6 bases and the V segment lost 2 bases, leaving 3 bases of the junction unmatched. This CDR3 spans 15 amino acids. Per germline, CDR1 ENHRY and CDR2 SYGVKD. This CDR3 is CAISEPGLAVNEQFF. CDR3 nucleotides: TGTGCCATCAGTGAGCCGGGACTAGCGGTCAATGAGCAGTTCTTC.

This rearrangement joins TRBV30 to TRBJ1-1; D gene uncertain. The V end was cut by 0 bases, the J end by 5 bases, with 13 bases between. Germline CDR1 and CDR2: GTSNPN and SVGIG (reference sequence). The CDR3 spans 14 residues. CDR3 coding DNA: TGTGCCTGGAGTGTACGAAATTCACGGACTGAAGCTTTCTTT. Translation gives CAWSVRNSRTEAFF.

A note on this clone: A read error may be the cause here, since a much bigger clone is one base away. The V and J genes are TRBV9 and TRBJ1-2, with 9 nucleotides matching TRBD1. The CDR3 sequence is 13 residues long. With V trimmed by 4 bases and J by 8 bases, 6 bases remained unmatched. The V gene's germline CDR1 is SGDLS and CDR2 YYNGEE. Here the CDR3 DNA reads TGTGCCAGCAGCCACGGGACAGGGTACGGCTACACCTTC. Encoded protein: CASSHGTGYGYTF.

V and J are TRBV27 and TRBJ1-4, with 8 bases aligning to TRBD1. J was trimmed by 5 bases and V by 6 bases; bases with no gene match: 2. From germline, CDR1 is MNHEY and CDR2 SMNVEV (reference sequence). CDR3 length: 13 amino acids. CDR3 sequence (DNA): TGTGCCAGCAGCTGGACAGGGAATGAAAAACTGTTTTTT. Translating gives CASSWTGNEKLFF. Looking up the rest from reference TRBV27 and TRBJ1-4 gives the full variable domain: EAQVTQNPRYLITVTGKKLTVTCSQNMNHEYMSWYRQDPGLGLRQIYYSMNVEVTDKGDVPEGYKVSRKEKRNFPLILESPSPNQTSLYFCASSWTGNEKLFFGSGTQLSVL.

This clone showed up just once. The chain combines TRBV18 with TRBJ2-2; 7 bases fit TRBD1. Germline lookup yields CDR1 KGHSH and CDR2 LQKENI. J gave up 7 bases and V 2 bases, and 13 bases lay outside the gene matches. This CDR3 spans 17 amino acids. The CDR3 loop is CASSPSTKGASIGELFF. The CDR3 DNA follows: TGTGCCAGCTCACCATCCACCAAGGGGGCCTCTATCGGGGAGCTGTTTTTT. The variable domain in full, completed from reference TRBV18 and TRBJ2-2, reads NAGVMQNPRHLVRRRGQEARLRCSPMKGHSHVYWYRQLPEEGLKFMVYLQKENIIDESGMPKERFSAEFPKEGPSILRIQQVVRGDSAAYFCASSPSTKGASIGELFFGEGSRLTVL.

The chain couples TRBV11-2 to TRBJ2-3, with TRBD2 identical over 7 bases. The CDR3 spans 13 residues. Germline V gene data show CDR1 as SGHAT and CDR2 as FQNNGV. Trimming at V came to 2 bases and at J to 7 bases, leaving 3 bases not matched to a gene. The CDR3 sequence: CASSLPGGYTQYF. For the CDR3, the DNA is TGTGCCAGCAGCTTACCGGGGGGATATACGCAGTATTTT.

V usage is TRBV6-2 or TRBV6-3 and J usage is TRBJ2-7; possibly TRBD2 for D (6 bases). The ends were cut back, 1 base at V and 0 bases at J, with 13 bases in the middle. The CDR3 has 16 residues. From germline, CDR1 is MNHEY and CDR2 SVGEGT. The CDR3 nucleotides are TGTGCCAGCAGTTACTTTTTCGGGAGCAGCTCCTACGAGCAGTACTTC. As protein: CASSYFFGSSSYEQYF.

This rearrangement joins TRBV3-1 (or the pseudogene TRBV3-2) to TRBJ1-1; 9 nucleotides line up with TRBD1. This CDR3 spans 15 amino acids. The germline CDR1 and CDR2 sequences are LGHDT and YNNKEL (reference sequence). J gave up 4 bases and V 5 bases, and 8 bases lay outside the gene matches. CDR3 loop: CASSKGQGWSTEAFF. The CDR3 DNA follows: TGTGCCAGCAGCAAGGGACAGGGTTGGAGCACTGAAGCTTTCTTT.

The chain uses TRBV11-3 and TRBJ2-3; TRBD2 matches 12 bases. Per germline, CDR1 SGHNT and CDR2 YENEEA. The junction had 2 bases not matched to a gene; V was cut back by 4 bases and J by 0 bases. The CDR3 covers 16 residues. The CDR3 here is CASSSGLAGSTDTQYF. The CDR3 DNA is TGTGCCAGCAGCTCCGGACTAGCGGGGAGCACAGATACGCAGTATTTT.

The chain is built from TRBV28 and TRBJ2-1, with TRBD1 matching 7 bases. V shed 2 bases and J 9 bases; nucleotides not matched to a gene: 4. CDR1 and CDR2 (germline): MDHEN, SYDVKM. This CDR3 spans 13 amino acids. The CDR3 loop reads CASSLDRELEQFF. CDR3 sequence (DNA): TGTGCCAGCAGTTTAGACAGGGAACTTGAGCAGTTCTTC.

The V call is TRBV11-2, the J call TRBJ1-2, with TRBD1 as a possible D gene (5 bases). CDR1 is SGHAT, CDR2 FQNNGV, per germline. Trimming left V 2 bases short and J 4 bases short, with 23 bases between. This CDR3 region has 18 residues. The CDR3 here is CASSLNGVPTVASYGYTF. CDR3 in DNA: TGTGCCAGCAGCTTAAATGGAGTACCGACAGTAGCCTCCTATGGCTACACCTTC.

This chain links TRBV7-3 with TRBJ2-6; D not resolved. In germline, CDR1 is SGHTA, CDR2 FQGTGA. The CDR3 is 15 amino acids. Trimming shortened V by 5 bases and J by 0 bases, and 8 bases separated the two germline ends. CDR3 region: CASSPYSSGANVLTF. CDR3 coding DNA: TGTGCCAGCAGCCCTTACAGCTCTGGGGCCAACGTCCTGACTTTC.

This sequence joins TRBV27 and TRBJ2-2, with D tentatively TRBD2 (5 bases). The CDR3 sequence is 13 residues long. The germline V gene encodes CDR1 MNHEY and CDR2 SMNVEV (reference sequence). V was shortened by 6 bases and J by 5 bases, with 10 bases between the two germline ends. In nucleotides, the CDR3 is TGTGCCAGCAGCCATGGGAGAACCGGGGAGCTGTTTTTT. It specifies CASSHGRTGELFF.

V usage is TRBV6-5 and J usage is TRBJ1-3; no clear D. V was shortened by 5 bases and J by 7 bases, with 15 bases between the two germline ends. CDR1 and CDR2 (germline): MNHEY, SVGAGI. This CDR3 is built from 14 residues. CDR3 amino acids: CASSTDLAGNTIYF. CDR3 DNA sequence: TGTGCCAGCAGTACTGACTTGGCCGGGAACACCATATATTTT.

CDR3: CASRLAGENEQFF. The DNA for the CDR3 is TGTGCCAGCCGCCTAGCGGGTGAGAATGAGCAGTTCTTC. The V gene is TRBV12-3 or TRBV12-4, the J gene TRBJ2-1; the match to TRBD2 covers 8 bases. The CDR3 is 13 amino acids. Trimming removed 8 bases from V and 7 bases from J; junction bases left unmatched: 7.

This clone was observed a single time. J is TRBJ1-5 and V is TRBV7-2, with 7 bases lining up with TRBD1. Germline V gene lookup returns CDR1 SGHTA and CDR2 FQGNSA. The CDR3 totals 14 residues. The V gene end was trimmed by 7 bases and the J gene end by 5 bases; junction bases not matched to a gene: 8. CDR3 protein: CASTVDRVDQPQHF. CDR3 in DNA: TGTGCCAGCACCGTTGACAGGGTGGATCAGCCCCAGCATTTT. The variable domain in full, with the rest retrieved from reference TRBV7-2 and TRBJ1-5, is GAGVSQSPSNKVTEKGKDVELRCDPISGHTALYWYRQSLGQGLEFLIYFQGNSAPDKSGLPSDRFSAERTGGSVSTLTIQRTQQEDSAVYLCASTVDRVDQPQHFGDGTRLSIL.